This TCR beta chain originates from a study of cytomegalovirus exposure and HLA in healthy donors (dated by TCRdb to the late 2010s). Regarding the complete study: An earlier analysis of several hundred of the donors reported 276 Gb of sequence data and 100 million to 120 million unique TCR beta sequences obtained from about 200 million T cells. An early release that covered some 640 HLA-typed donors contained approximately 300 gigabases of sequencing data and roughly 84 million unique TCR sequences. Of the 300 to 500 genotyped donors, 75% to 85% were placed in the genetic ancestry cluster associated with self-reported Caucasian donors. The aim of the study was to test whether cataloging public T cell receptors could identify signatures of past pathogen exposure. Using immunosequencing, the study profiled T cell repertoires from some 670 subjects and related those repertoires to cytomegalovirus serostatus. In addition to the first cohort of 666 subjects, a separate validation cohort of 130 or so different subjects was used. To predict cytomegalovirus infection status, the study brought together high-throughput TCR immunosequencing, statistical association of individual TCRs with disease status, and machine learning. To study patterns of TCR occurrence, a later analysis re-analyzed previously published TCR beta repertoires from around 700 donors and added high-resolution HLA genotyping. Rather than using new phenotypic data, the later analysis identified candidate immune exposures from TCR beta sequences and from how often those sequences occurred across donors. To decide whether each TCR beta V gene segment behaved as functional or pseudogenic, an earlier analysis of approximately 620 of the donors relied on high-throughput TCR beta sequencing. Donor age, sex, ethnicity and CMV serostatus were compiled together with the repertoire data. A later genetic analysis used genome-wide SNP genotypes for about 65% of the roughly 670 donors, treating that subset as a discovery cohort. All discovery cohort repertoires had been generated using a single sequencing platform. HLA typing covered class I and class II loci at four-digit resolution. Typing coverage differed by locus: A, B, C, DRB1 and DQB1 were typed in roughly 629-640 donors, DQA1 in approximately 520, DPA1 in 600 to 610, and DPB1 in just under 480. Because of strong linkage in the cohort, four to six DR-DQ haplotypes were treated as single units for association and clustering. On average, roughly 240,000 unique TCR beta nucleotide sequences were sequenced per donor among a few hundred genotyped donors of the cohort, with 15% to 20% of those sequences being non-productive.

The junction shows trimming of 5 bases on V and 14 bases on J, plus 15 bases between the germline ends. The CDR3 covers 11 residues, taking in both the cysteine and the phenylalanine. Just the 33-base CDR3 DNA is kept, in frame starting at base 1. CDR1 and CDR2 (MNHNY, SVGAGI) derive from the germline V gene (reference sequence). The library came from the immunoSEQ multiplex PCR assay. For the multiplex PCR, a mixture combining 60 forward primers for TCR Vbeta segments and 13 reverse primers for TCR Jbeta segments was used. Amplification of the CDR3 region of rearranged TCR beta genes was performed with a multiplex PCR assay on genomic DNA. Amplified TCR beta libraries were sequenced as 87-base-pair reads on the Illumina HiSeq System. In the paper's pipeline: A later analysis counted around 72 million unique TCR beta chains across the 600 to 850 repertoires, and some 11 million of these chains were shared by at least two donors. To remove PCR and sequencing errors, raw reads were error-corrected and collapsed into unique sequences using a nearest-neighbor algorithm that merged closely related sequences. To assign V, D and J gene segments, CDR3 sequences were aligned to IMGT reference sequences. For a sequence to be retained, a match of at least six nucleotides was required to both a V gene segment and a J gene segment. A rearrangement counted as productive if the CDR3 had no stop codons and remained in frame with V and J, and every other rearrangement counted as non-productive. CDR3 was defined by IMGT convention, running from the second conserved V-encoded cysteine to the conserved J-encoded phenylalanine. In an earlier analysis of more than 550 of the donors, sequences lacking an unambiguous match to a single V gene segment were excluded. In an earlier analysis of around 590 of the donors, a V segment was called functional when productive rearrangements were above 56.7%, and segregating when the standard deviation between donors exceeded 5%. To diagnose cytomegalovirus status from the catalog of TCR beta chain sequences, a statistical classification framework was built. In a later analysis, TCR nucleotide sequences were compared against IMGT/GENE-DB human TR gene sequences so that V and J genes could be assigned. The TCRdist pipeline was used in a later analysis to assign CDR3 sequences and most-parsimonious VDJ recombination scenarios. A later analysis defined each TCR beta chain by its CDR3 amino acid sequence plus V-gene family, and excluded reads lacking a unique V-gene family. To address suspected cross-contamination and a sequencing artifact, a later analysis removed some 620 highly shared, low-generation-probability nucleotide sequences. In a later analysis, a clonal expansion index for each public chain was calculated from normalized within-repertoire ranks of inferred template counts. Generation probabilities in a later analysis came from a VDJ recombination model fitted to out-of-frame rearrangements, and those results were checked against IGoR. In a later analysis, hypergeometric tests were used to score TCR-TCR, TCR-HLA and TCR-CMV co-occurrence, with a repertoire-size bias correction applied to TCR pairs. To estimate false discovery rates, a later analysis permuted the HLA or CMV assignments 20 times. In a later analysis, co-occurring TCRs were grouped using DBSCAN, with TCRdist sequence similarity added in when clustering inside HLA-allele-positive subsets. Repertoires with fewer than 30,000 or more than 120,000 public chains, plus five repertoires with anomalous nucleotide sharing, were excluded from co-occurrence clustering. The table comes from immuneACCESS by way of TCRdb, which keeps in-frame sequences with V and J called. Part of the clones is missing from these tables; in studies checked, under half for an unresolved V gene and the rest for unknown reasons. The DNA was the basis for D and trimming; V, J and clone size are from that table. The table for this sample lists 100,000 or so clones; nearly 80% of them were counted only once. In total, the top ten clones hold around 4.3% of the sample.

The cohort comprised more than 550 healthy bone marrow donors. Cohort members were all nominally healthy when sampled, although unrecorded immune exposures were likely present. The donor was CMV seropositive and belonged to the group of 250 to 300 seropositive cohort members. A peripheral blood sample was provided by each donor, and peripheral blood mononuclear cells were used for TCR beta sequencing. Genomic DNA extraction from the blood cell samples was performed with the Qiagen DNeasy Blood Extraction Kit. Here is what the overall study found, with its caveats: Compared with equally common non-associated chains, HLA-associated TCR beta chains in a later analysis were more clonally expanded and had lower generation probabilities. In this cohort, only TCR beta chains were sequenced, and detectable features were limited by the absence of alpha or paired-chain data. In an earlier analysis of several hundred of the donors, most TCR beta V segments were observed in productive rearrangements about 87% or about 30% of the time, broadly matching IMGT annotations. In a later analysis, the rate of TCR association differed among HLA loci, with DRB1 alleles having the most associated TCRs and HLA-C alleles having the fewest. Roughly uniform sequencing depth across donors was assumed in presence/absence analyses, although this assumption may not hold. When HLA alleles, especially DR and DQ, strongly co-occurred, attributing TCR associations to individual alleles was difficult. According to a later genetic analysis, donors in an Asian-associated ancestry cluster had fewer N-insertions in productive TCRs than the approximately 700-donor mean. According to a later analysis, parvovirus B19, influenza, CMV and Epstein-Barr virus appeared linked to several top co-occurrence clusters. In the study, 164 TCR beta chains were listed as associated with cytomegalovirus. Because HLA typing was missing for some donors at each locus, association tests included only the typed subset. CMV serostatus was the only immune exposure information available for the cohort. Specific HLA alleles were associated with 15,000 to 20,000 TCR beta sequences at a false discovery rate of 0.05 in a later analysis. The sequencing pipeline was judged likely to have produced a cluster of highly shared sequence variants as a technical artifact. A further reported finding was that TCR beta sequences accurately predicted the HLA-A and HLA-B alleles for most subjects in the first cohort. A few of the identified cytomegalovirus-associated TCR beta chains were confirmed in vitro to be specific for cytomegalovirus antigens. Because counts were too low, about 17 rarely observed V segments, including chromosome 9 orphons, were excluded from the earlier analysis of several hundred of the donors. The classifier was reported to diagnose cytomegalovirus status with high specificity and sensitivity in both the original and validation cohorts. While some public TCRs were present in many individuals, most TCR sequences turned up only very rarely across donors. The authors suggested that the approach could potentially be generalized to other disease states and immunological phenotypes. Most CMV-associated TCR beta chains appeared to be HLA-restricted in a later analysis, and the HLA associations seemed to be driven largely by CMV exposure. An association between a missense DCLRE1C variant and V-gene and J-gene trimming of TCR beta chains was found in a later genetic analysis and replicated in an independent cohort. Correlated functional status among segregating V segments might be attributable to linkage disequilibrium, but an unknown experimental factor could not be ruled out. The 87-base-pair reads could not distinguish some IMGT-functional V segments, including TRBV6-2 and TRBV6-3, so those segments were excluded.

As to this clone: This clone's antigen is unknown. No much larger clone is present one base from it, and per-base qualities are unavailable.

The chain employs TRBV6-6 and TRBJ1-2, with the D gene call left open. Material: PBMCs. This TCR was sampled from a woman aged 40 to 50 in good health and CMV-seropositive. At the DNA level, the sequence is TGTGCCAGCAGTCCGGAGAGGGTCTTAACCTTC. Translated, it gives CASSPERVLTF.